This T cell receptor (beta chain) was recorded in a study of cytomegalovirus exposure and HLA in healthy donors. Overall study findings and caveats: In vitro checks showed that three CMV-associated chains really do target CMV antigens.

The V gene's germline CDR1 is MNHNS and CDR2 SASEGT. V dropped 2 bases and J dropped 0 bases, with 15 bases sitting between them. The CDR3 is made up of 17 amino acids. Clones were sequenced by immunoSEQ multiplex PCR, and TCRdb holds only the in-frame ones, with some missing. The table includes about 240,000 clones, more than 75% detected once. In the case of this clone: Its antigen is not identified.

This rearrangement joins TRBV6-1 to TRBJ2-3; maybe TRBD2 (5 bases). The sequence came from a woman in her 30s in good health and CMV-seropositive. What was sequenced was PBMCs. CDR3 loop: CASSERVASLSTDTQYF. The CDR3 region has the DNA TGTGCCAGCAGTGAAAGGGTAGCGAGCCTTAGCACAGATACGCAGTATTTT.